This is a list of T cell receptor beta chains from one sample in a study of OX40 agonist ivuxolimab in advanced cancers. Assay used: immunoSEQ multiplex PCR; TCRdb lists only in-frame clones, some missing. The sample records about 50,000 clones, more than 65% being singletons. This sample comprised CD4+ or CD8+ T cells sorted from blood, obtained in a trial of the OX40 agonist ivuxolimab. The receptors here all came from an adult with an advanced solid tumor such as melanoma, head and neck, liver or kidney cancer. CDR3s include the opening cysteine and the closing phenylalanine or tryptophan. A D gene is named only where the DNA matches it firmly. Expanded clones get a size class; other rows say once, few or many, or leave the size out.

TRBJ1-1	TRBV27	TRBD1	once	CASSLGDREAFF	TGTGCCAGCAGTTTGGGGGACAGGGAAGCTTTCTTT
TRBJ1-1	TRBV11-2	.	.	CASSLDTGGGNTEAFF	TGTGCCAGCAGCTTAGATACGGGAGGAGGCAACACTGAAGCTTTCTTT
TRBJ2-5	TRBV18	TRBD2	.	CASSPGTSGIKETQYF	TGTGCCAGCTCACCAGGGACTAGCGGGATAAAAGAGACCCAGTACTTC
TRBJ2-1	TRBV7-3	TRBD2	.	CASSQRGGRANEQFF	TGTGCCAGCAGCCAAAGGGGCGGGAGGGCCAATGAGCAGTTCTTC
TRBJ1-4	TRBV7-2	.	.	CASSLMSDREKLFF	TGTGCCAGCAGCTTAATGTCTGACCGGGAAAAACTGTTTTTT
TRBJ2-2	TRBV5-5	.	.	CASSLVKGGTGELFF	TGTGCCAGCAGCTTGGTTAAGGGTGGGACCGGGGAGCTGTTTTTT
TRBJ1-5	TRBV19	.	.	CASKEGGNFQPQHF	TGTGCCAGTAAGGAGGGCGGAAACTTTCAGCCCCAGCATTTT
TRBJ2-6	TRBV11-1	.	once	CASSLAGANVLTF	TGTGCCAGCAGCTTGGCTGGGGCCAACGTCCTGACTTTC
TRBJ1-6	TRBV19	TRBD1	.	CASSIGTGAGSPLHF	TGTGCCAGTAGTATAGGAACAGGGGCGGGCTCACCCCTCCACTTT
TRBJ2-1	TRBV11-3	.	.	CASSVFPTSYNEQFF	TGTGCCAGCAGCGTATTCCCGACTAGTTACAATGAGCAGTTCTTC
TRBJ2-2	TRBV18	.	.	CASFGGTSTGELFF	TGTGCCAGCTTCGGGGGAACATCTACCGGGGAGCTGTTTTTT
TRBJ1-4	TRBV7-6	TRBD1	few	CASSLTRQGGEKLFF	TGTGCCAGCAGCTTAACGAGACAGGGTGGAGAAAAACTGTTTTTT
TRBJ2-2	TRBV4-3	TRBD2	.	CASSLLGGSNTGELFF	TGCGCCAGCAGCCTCCTGGGCGGGAGCAACACCGGGGAGCTGTTTTTT
TRBJ1-2	TRBV7-8	.	.	CASSLVLIGYGYTF	TGTGCCAGCAGCTTAGTTCTAATTGGCTATGGCTACACCTTC
TRBJ1-2	TRBV30	.	.	CAWSVWGSSGYTF	TGTGCCTGGAGTGTCTGGGGTTCGAGCGGCTACACCTTC
TRBJ1-2	TRBV5-4	.	.	CASSLGQVHGYTF	TGTGCCAGCAGCTTGGGACAGGTCCATGGCTACACCTTC
TRBJ2-1	TRBV30	TRBD2	once	CACTRTSGSSYNEQFF	TGTGCCTGCACCCGGACTAGCGGGAGCTCCTACAATGAGCAGTTCTTC
TRBJ2-2	TRBV7-8	.	.	CASSTYTGELFF	TGTGCCAGCAGCACTTACACGGGGGAGCTGTTTTTT
TRBJ1-2	TRBV14	.	medium-sized	CASSPSSGGLWGRTF	TGTGCCAGCAGCCCATCGTCCGGGGGCCTTTGGGGTCGGACCTTC
TRBJ1-2	TRBV30	.	few	CAWGRGGLYGYTF	TGTGCCTGGGGGAGGGGGGGCCTCTATGGCTACACCTTC
TRBJ2-3	TRBV5-8	.	.	CASSLERGSDTQYF	TGTGCCAGCAGCTTGGAGAGGGGATCAGATACGCAGTATTTT
TRBJ1-3	TRBV27	TRBD1	.	CASSSTGQPGTIYF	TGTGCCAGCAGTTCCACGGGACAGCCAGGGACCATATATTTT
TRBJ1-3	TRBV7-2	.	.	CASSPSTGSGNTIYF	TGTGCCAGCAGCCCCTCGACGGGCAGCGGAAACACCATATATTTT
TRBJ1-2	TRBV19	TRBD1	.	CASRPGQGLYGYTF	TGTGCCAGTAGGCCCGGACAGGGTCTCTATGGCTACACCTTC